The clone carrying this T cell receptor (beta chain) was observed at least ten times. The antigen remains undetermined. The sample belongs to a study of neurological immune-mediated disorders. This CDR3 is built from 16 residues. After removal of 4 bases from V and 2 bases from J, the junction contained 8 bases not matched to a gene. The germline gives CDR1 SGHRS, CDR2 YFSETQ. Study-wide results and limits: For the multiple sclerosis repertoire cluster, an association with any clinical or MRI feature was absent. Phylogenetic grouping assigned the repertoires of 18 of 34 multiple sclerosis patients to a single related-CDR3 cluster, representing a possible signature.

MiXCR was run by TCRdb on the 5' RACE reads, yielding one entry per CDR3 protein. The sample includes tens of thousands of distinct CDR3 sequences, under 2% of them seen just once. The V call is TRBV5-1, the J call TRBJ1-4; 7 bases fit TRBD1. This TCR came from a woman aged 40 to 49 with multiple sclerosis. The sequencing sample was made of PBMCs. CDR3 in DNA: TGCGCCAGCAGCCCAGGGGGAGTAGCGACTAATGAAAAACTGTTTTTT. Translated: CASSPGGVATNEKLFF.